A single sample is the source of the 4 T cell receptor beta chains below, sequenced in a study of CD8 T cells in ankylosing spondylitis. TCRdb re-called the 5' RACE reads through MiXCR, storing one row per CDR3 protein. The table shows about 360,000 distinct CDR3 sequences, with approximately 20% occurring only once. Sequenced sample: blood, either unsorted or a sorted T cell fraction (not recorded which). The source of these receptors is a male donor with ankylosing spondylitis or in good health (not recorded which).

The rearrangement links TRBV5-6 to TRBJ2-7; D is tentatively TRBD1 or TRBD2 (6 bases each). There are 14 residues in the CDR3. The germline CDR1 and CDR2 sequences are SGHDT and YYEEEE. V lost 2 bases and J lost 3, with 12 bases in between. The CDR3 protein is CASSFEGGYYEQYF. DNA for the CDR3: TGTGCCAGCAGCTTTGAAGGGGGGTACTACGAGCAGTACTTC.

There are a few counts of this clonotype. The chain recombines TRBV7-3 with TRBJ2-1, with a possible D match to TRBD2 (6 bases). The germline V gene encodes CDR1 SGHTA and CDR2 FQGTGA. Trimming stripped 5 bases from V and 7 bases from J, with 18 bases between. The CDR3 spans 15 residues. The CDR3, as DNA: TGTGCCAGCAGCGCCCGGGGGAGTCCGGGAAATGAGCAGTTCTTC. Residues: CASSARGSPGNEQFF.

The J gene is TRBJ2-5, the V gene TRBV5-1; 7 bases are a match to TRBD1. V was clipped by 5 bases and J by 5 bases; unmatched bases: 9. The length of the CDR3 is 14 residues. Per the germline V gene, CDR1 is SGHRS and CDR2 is YFSETQ. The CDR3 protein is CASRVTGFAETQYF. For the CDR3, the DNA is TGCGCCAGCAGGGTGACAGGGTTTGCGGAGACCCAGTACTTC.

This rearrangement joins TRBV7-2 to TRBJ2-7, with D maybe TRBD2 (7 bases). Germline CDR1 is SGHTA and CDR2 is FQGNSA. Trimming pared 5 bases from V and 3 bases from J, leaving 20 bases between. The CDR3 loop spans 16 amino acids. DNA for the CDR3: TGTGCCAGCAGCGATGCTGGCGGGGGACAATTCTACGAGCAGTACTTC. It specifies CASSDAGGGQFYEQYF.